A selection of T cell receptor beta chains follows, all from one sample in a study of graft-versus-host responses after intestinal transplantation. Method: immunoSEQ multiplex PCR; TCRdb's copy keeps in-frame clones and lacks some. The table shows some 46,000 clones, with around 96% occurring only once. The material sequenced was PBMCs, taken more than 310 days after intestinal transplant. The receptor source for this set is a human patient who received an intestinal transplant, so some T cells may come from the graft donor. Both conserved end residues are part of each CDR3.

V gene	J gene	CDR3 length	CDR3 protein
TRBV4-1	TRBJ2-7	15	CASSQDTDLYYEQYF
TRBV5-6	TRBJ2-4	16	CASSAKPGTGKNIQYF
TRBV7-3	TRBJ1-1	12	CASRSQGGEAFF
TRBV2	TRBJ1-4	14	CASSEVGGDEKLFF
TRBV19	TRBJ1-1	14	CASSAGTENTEAFF
TRBV11-3	-	14	CASSRGGETYEQYF
TRBV6-6	TRBJ2-1	11	CASSYSGEQFF
TRBV29-1	TRBJ1-1	14	CSVSDRGRKPEAFF
TRBV7-6	TRBJ2-7	13	CASSLGPGNEQYF
TRBV4-1	TRBJ1-1	14	CASSQDGENTEAFF
TRBV21-1	TRBJ1-1	14	CASTDRAGNTEAFF
TRBV29-1	TRBJ2-1	14	CSVEEGGLNNEQFF
TRBV2	TRBJ2-5	16	CASSAGFAGGQETQYF